Below are 17 T cell receptor beta chains sequenced from a single sample in a study of cytomegalovirus exposure and HLA in healthy donors. The PCR made use of 60 Vbeta and 13 Jbeta primers. Some clones are missing from TCRdb's copy, which holds only in-frame ones; the method was immunoSEQ multiplex PCR. The sample lists approximately 170,000 clones; about 64% were seen once. The sample taken for sequencing was PBMCs. The receptors come from a man between 45 and 60 years old in good health and CMV-seronegative.

V is TRBV27 and J is TRBJ1-6, with 9 bases that match TRBD1. The CDR3 runs to 16 residues. The V and J ends lost 5 bases and 6 bases, in that order; junction bases with no gene match: 8. Germline CDR1 reads MNHEY; CDR2 reads SMNVEV (reference sequence). This CDR3 reads CASSRGTGFFNSPLHF. DNA for the CDR3: TGTGCCAGCAGTCGCGGGACAGGGTTTTTTAATTCACCCCTCCACTTT.

This clone was detected a few times. The chain joins TRBV4-2 to TRBJ2-3, with 10 bases aligning to TRBD2. The germline gives CDR1 LGHNA, CDR2 YNFKEQ. CDR3 length: 17 amino acids. The J segment lost 4 bases and the V segment lost 0 bases, leaving 7 bases of the junction unmatched. The CDR3 region is CASSQELSGGVSDTQYF. As DNA, the CDR3 is TGTGCCAGCAGCCAAGAATTAAGCGGGGGGGTATCAGATACGCAGTATTTT.

This clone has only a few counts. This sequence joins TRBV27 and TRBJ2-3; D is unresolved. Trimming stripped 7 bases from V and 4 bases from J, with 12 bases between. The CDR3 has 13 amino acids. Looked up from germline, CDR1 is MNHEY and CDR2 is SMNVEV (reference sequence). The CDR3 loop is CASKVQGADTQYF. DNA of the CDR3: TGTGCCAGCAAGGTACAAGGAGCAGATACGCAGTATTTT.

In its sample, this clone was seen a few times. V and J are TRBV5-4 and TRBJ2-2; 7 positions match TRBD1. Germline V gene data show CDR1 as SGHNT and CDR2 as YYREEE (reference sequence). Trimming cost V 3 bases and J 2 bases; bases outside gene matches: 7. This CDR3 spans 16 amino acids. CDR3 nucleotides: TGTGCCAGCAGCTATCCGGGACAGCGAAACACCGGGGAGCTGTTTTTT. This encodes CASSYPGQRNTGELFF.

Remarks on this clone: The sample carries other DNA sequences with the same CDR3. The V call is TRBV7-2, the J call TRBJ1-5; no definite D call. Trimming pared 2 bases from V and 2 bases from J, leaving 4 bases between. This CDR3 contains 13 residues. Per the germline V gene, CDR1 is SGHTA and CDR2 is FQGNSA. CDR3: CASSLQGNQPQHF. In nucleotides, the CDR3 is TGTGCCAGCAGCTTACAGGGCAATCAGCCCCAGCATTTT.

The rearrangement links TRBV9 to TRBJ2-3, with TRBD2 matching over 10 bases. The CDR3 is 15 amino acids. V was clipped by 5 bases and J by 5 bases; unmatched bases: 8. Germline V CDR1 and CDR2: SGDLS, YYNGEE. CDR3 residues: CASRKGSGGRDTQYF. The CDR3 DNA reads as TGTGCCAGCAGAAAGGGTAGCGGGGGGAGAGATACGCAGTATTTT.

This clone was seen a handful of times. The J gene is TRBJ2-7, the V gene TRBV4-1; D might be TRBD1 (6 bases). Deletions cut 0 bases from V and 7 bases from J, with 25 bases between. There are 18 residues in the CDR3. Germline values: CDR1 MGHRA, CDR2 YSYEKL. CDR3 sequence: CASSQDLFGLVRGGEQYF. The CDR3 DNA reads TGCGCCAGCAGCCAAGATCTATTTGGTTTAGTCAGGGGCGGGGAGCAGTACTTC.

The rearrangement links TRBV5-5 to TRBJ2-5; a weak D match, TRBD2 (6 bases). Germline V gene lookup returns CDR1 SGHKS and CDR2 YYEKEE (reference sequence). V dropped 2 bases and J dropped 9 bases, with 11 bases sitting between them. The CDR3 runs 12 residues. The CDR3, as DNA: TGTGCCAGCAGCTTTACTGGGGAGGCCCAGTACTTC. It translates to CASSFTGEAQYF.

The chain links TRBV10-3 to TRBJ1-2, with 9 bases identical to TRBD1. This CDR3 has 14 residues. Looked up from germline, CDR1 is ENHRY and CDR2 is SYGVKD. J gave up 1 base and V 8 bases, and 5 bases lay outside the gene matches. The CDR3 reads CAIWTGVVNYGYTF. DNA for the CDR3: TGTGCCATCTGGACAGGGGTCGTTAACTATGGCTACACCTTC.

About this clone itself: Other DNA sequences within the sample encode an identical CDR3. The chain uses TRBV19 and TRBJ1-2, with TRBD1 matching over 8 bases. CDR3 size: 14 residues. The V gene end was trimmed by 2 bases and the J gene end by 3 bases; junction bases not matched to a gene: 2. Germline CDR1 is LNHDA and CDR2 is SQIVND (reference sequence). CDR3 sequence reads: CASSIPGGDYGYTF. In nucleotides, the CDR3 is TGTGCCAGTAGTATACCAGGGGGCGACTATGGCTACACCTTC.

This rearrangement joins TRBV5-1 to TRBJ2-2; D ambiguous. Germline-derived CDR1 and CDR2 are SGHRS and YFSETQ. V lost 2 bases to trimming and J lost 4 bases, with 6 bases between them. This CDR3 has 13 residues. Here the CDR3 reads CASSFGSTGELFF. For the CDR3, the DNA is TGCGCCAGCAGCTTTGGCAGCACCGGGGAGCTGTTTTTT.

The chain has TRBV6-5 and TRBJ2-1; 10 positions match TRBD1. This CDR3 is built from 15 residues. Trimming cost V 6 bases and J 1 base; bases outside gene matches: 3. Germline V gene data show CDR1 as MNHEY and CDR2 as SVGAGI. The CDR3 reads CASSGQGGSYNEQFF. DNA for the CDR3: TGTGCCAGCAGCGGACAGGGGGGGTCCTACAATGAGCAGTTCTTC.

This clone was detected only a few times. The genes are TRBV5-1 and TRBJ2-7; TRBD1 matches at 10 bases. CDR3 size: 15 residues. Per the germline V gene, CDR1 is SGHRS and CDR2 is YFSETQ. V dropped 3 bases and J dropped 2; count of bases not matched to a gene: 5. This chain's CDR3 is CASSYGQGGAYEQYF. Written as DNA, the CDR3 is TGCGCCAGCAGCTACGGACAGGGGGGGGCCTACGAGCAGTACTTC. Filled out from reference TRBV5-1 and TRBJ2-7, the complete variable domain reads KAGVTQTPRYLIKTRGQQVTLSCSPISGHRSVSWYQQTPGQGLQFLFEYFSETQRNKGNFPGRFSGRQFSNSRSEMNVSTLELGDSALYLCASSYGQGGAYEQYFGPGTRLTVT.

This clone was recorded a few times. The chain combines TRBV7-2 with TRBJ1-4; 10 bases match TRBD1. The CDR3 has 17 amino acids. Trimming cost V 5 bases and J 0 bases; bases outside gene matches: 6. The germline CDR1 and CDR2 sequences are SGHTA and FQGNSA. The CDR3 protein is CASSPRTGGATNEKLFF. For the CDR3, the DNA is TGTGCCAGCAGCCCTCGGACAGGGGGAGCAACTAATGAAAAACTGTTTTTT.

The chain carries TRBV11-2 and TRBJ1-2, with 10 nucleotides matching TRBD1. From germline, CDR1 is SGHAT and CDR2 FQNNGV. The CDR3 consists of 15 residues. Trimming took 0 bases from V and 8 from J; bases not matched to a gene: 6. CDR3 sequence reads: CASSLDLDRGRGYTF. The CDR3 region has the DNA TGTGCCAGCAGCTTAGATCTCGACAGGGGGCGAGGCTACACCTTC.

This clone has only one observation. V and J are TRBV2 and TRBJ2-7; TRBD2 might be the D (6 bases). The CDR3 is made up of 13 amino acids. Per the germline V gene, CDR1 is SNHLY and CDR2 is FYNNEI. V lost 5 bases and J lost 0, with 8 bases in between. The CDR3 DNA reads as TGTGCCAGCAGTCGGGAGAGCTCCTACGAGCAGTACTTC. Translated: CASSRESSYEQYF.

J is TRBJ1-2 and V is TRBV28, with no clear D. Germline-derived CDR1 and CDR2 are MDHEN and SYDVKM. This CDR3 contains 15 residues. The V end lost 3 bases, the J end lost 0 bases, and 11 bases lay between the germline ends. The DNA for the CDR3 is TGTGCCAGCAGTTTTACCAGGCAAGCTAACTATGGCTACACCTTC. Protein: CASSFTRQANYGYTF.